The text below deals with one T cell receptor (beta chain). Its antigen is currently unknown. Using immunoSEQ multiplex PCR, the repertoire was profiled, and TCRdb retains in-frame clones only, with some absent. The repertoire holds around 94,000 clones, with around three quarters as singletons. The data stem from a study of Ad26.COV2.S vaccination and SARS-CoV-2 variants. General study findings and limits: Placebo recipients showed lower spike-specific TCR breadth than vaccinees. Spike-specific responses of CD8+ and CD4+ T cells were reported to display substantial breadth after vaccination. It is possible that the TCR breadth and depth analyses underestimated the total T cell responses. Vaccine and placebo recipients had similar non-spike TCR breadth.

In germline, CDR1 is KGHSH, CDR2 LQKENI. This CDR3 is 13 amino acids long. Trimming removed 3 bases at V and 7 bases at J, with 12 bases between. The TCR comes from a human donor who had recovered from COVID-19. The rearrangement uses TRBV18 and TRBJ1-2, with a tentative D call TRBD1 (6 bases). The material sequenced was peripheral blood, taken after recovery from COVID-19. The CDR3 region has the DNA TGTGCCAGCTCACCGCAGGGGAAGGCTGGCTACACCTTC. This codes for CASSPQGKAGYTF.